A selection of T cell receptor beta chains follows, all from one sample in a study of blood T cell repertoires in COVID-19. Clones were sequenced by immunoSEQ multiplex PCR, and TCRdb holds only the in-frame ones, with some missing. This table has some 340,000 clones, about 85% appearing once. The specimen was peripheral blood. These receptors were taken from a woman between 18 and 30 years old with acute or convalescent COVID-19. CDR3s include the opening cysteine and the closing phenylalanine or tryptophan. The order of the fields is V gene, J gene, clone size, D gene, CDR3 DNA, CDR3 protein. The D gene is left open where the match is weak. Not all rows give a size; the values are once, few, many and, for expanded clones, a class.

>TRBV4-2|TRBJ2-3|.|.
TGTGCCAGCAGCCAAGAGGGTAGCGACCCAAGCACAGATACGCAGTATTTT
CASSQEGSDPSTDTQYF
>TRBV10-3|TRBJ2-1|few|TRBD1
TGTGCCATCAGTGAGTCGAGGGACAGGGCGCATGAGCAGTTCTTC
CAISESRDRAHEQFF
>TRBV7-8|TRBJ1-2|.|TRBD1
TGTGCCAGCAGCTTAGCTAGGCAGGGGGCGGGCTATGGCTACACCTTC
CASSLARQGAGYGYTF
>TRBV4-1|TRBJ2-2|.|TRBD2
TGCGCCAGCAGCCAAGACATAACACTTTTACTAGCGGGGGTGGTTATCGGGGAGCTGTTTTTT
CASSQDITLLLAGVVIGELFF
>TRBV14|TRBJ2-3|once|TRBD2
TGTGCCAGCAGACCAGGGACTAGCGGGGGCCGAAGCACAGATACGCAGTATTTT
CASRPGTSGGRSTDTQYF
>TRBV5-6|TRBJ2-1|.|TRBD1
TGTGCCACCGGAGGACAGGTGTACAATGAGCAGTTCTTC
CATGGQVYNEQFF
>TRBV28|TRBJ2-3|once|.
TGTGCCAGCAGTCTTTCGGACAGTCAGGATACGCAGTATTTT
CASSLSDSQDTQYF
>TRBV2|TRBJ1-4|once|.
TGTGCCAGCCTAAAAGGGGCCTTTAATGAAAAACTGTTTTTT
CASLKGAFNEKLFF
>TRBV6-5|TRBJ1-2|.|.
TGTGCCACCGTGAAATCCCCGGGTCCAGACTATGGCTACACCTTC
CATVKSPGPDYGYTF
>TRBV18|TRBJ1-2|.|.
TGTGCCAGCTCACCACCTTCCAGGGACTATGGCTACACCTTC
CASSPPSRDYGYTF
>TRBV28|TRBJ2-5|.|.
TGTGCCAGCAGTTTGGGAGGGGGCCAAGAGACCCAGTACTTC
CASSLGGGQETQYF
>TRBV7-2|TRBJ2-2|.|.
TGTGCCAGCAGCTTTTCACGGGGGAGCCCCGCGAACACCGGGGAGCTGTTTTTT
CASSFSRGSPANTGELFF
>TRBV12-3/TRBV12-4|TRBJ2-7|.|.
TGTGCCAGCAGTTTGGCGCGGTACGAGCAGTACTTC
CASSLARYEQYF
>TRBV7-9|TRBJ2-7|.|TRBD2
TGTGCCAGCAGCTCGGACTGGCGACTAGCGGATTCCTACGAGCAGTACTTC
CASSSDWRLADSYEQYF
>TRBV5-6|TRBJ1-2|.|.
TGTGCCAGCAGCTTGGAACAGCTCTATGGCTACACCTTC
CASSLEQLYGYTF
>TRBV7-6|TRBJ2-5|.|TRBD2
TGTGCCAGCACCGTCAACGGGGGGGGACAAGTGACCCAGTACTTC
CASTVNGGGQVTQYF
>TRBV4-1|TRBJ1-1|.|.
TGCGCCAGCAGCCGCAGACAAGGGGCCTCGAACACTGAAGCTTTCTTT
CASSRRQGASNTEAFF
>TRBV24-1|TRBJ1-5|.|.
TGTGCCACCGTAGCGGATCAAGCCCAGCATTTT
CATVADQAQHF
>TRBV6-5|TRBJ1-5|.|.
TGTGCCAGCAGTTACACGCCAACAGGGCATCAGCCCCAGCATTTT
CASSYTPTGHQPQHF
>TRBV30|TRBJ2-1|.|.
TGTGCCTGGAGTGCACTAGTTTCGGATGAGCAGTTCTTC
CAWSALVSDEQFF
>TRBV5-1|TRBJ2-1|.|TRBD1
TGCGCCAGCAGCTTGGAGGGACAGCTATACAATGAGCAGTTCTTC
CASSLEGQLYNEQFF
>TRBV18|TRBJ1-3|.|.
TGTGCCAGCTCACCAGGCAGGGGCCCTGGAAACACCATATATTTT
CASSPGRGPGNTIYF
>TRBV7-7|TRBJ2-5|.|.
TGTGCCAGCAGCTTTGGGTCGGGACTGAGAGACCAAGAGACCCAGTACTTC
CASSFGSGLRDQETQYF
>TRBV28|TRBJ2-2|.|.
TGTGCCAGCCGCCAAACCGGGACTGCTAACACCGGGGAGCTGTTTTTT
CASRQTGTANTGELFF
>TRBV19|TRBJ1-6|.|.
TGTGCCAGTAGTACCAATTGGGGCTGGGATTCACCCCTCCACTTT
CASSTNWGWDSPLHF
>TRBV11-1|TRBJ2-3|few|TRBD2
TGTGCCAGCAGCTTATGGCGACTAGCGGGAGGAGATACGCAGTATTTT
CASSLWRLAGGDTQYF
>TRBV11-1|TRBJ2-5|few|TRBD2
TGTGCCAGCAGCCAAAGCGGGAGGGCCGGGGAGACCCAGTACTTC
CASSQSGRAGETQYF
>TRBV3-1/TRBV3-2|TRBJ2-3|.|TRBD2
TGTGCCAGCAGCCGGGAAAGCGGGAGTGGGTTGGGCACAGATACGCAGTATTTT
CASSRESGSGLGTDTQYF
>TRBV6-5|TRBJ1-5|.|TRBD1
TGTGCCAGCAGTCCCCGACAGGGGTATCAGCCCCAGCATTTT
CASSPRQGYQPQHF
>TRBV5-6|TRBJ1-5|.|.
TGTGCCAGCAGCCTGGGGACGGGAGGATATCAGCCCCAGCATTTT
CASSLGTGGYQPQHF
>TRBV6-1|TRBJ1-1|.|TRBD1
TGTGCCAGCAGTGTTCGTACCGGGACAGGGGGCGCGGACACTGAAGCTTTCTTT
CASSVRTGTGGADTEAFF
>TRBV18|TRBJ1-1|.|TRBD1
TGTGCCAGCTCACAGACAGGGGACACTGAAGCTTTCTTT
CASSQTGDTEAFF
>TRBV6-1|TRBJ2-1|.|.
TGTGCCAGCAGTGAATCTATGTCGGTCTGGTTGCGAGTAGAGCAGTTCTTC
CASSESMSVWLRVEQFF
>TRBV18|TRBJ2-1|.|TRBD2
TGTGCCAGCTCACCTCGTTCTAGCGGGTTGTCCTACAATGAGCAGTTCTTC
CASSPRSSGLSYNEQFF
>TRBV19|TRBJ1-2|.|.
TGTGCCAGTAGGCCACAGGGAAACTATGGCTACACCTTC
CASRPQGNYGYTF
>TRBV9|TRBJ2-5|.|TRBD1
TGTGCCAGCAGCGAAAGGTCCCAACAGGGGTTGGGCGAGACCCAGTACTTC
CASSERSQQGLGETQYF
>TRBV5-1|TRBJ2-7|.|TRBD2
TGCGCCAGCAGCCCCCACGGGGGGTCCTACGAGCAGTACTTC
CASSPHGGSYEQYF
>TRBV5-5|TRBJ1-5|.|TRBD1
TGTGCCAGCAGCTTGTTGGACAGGCTGGGACAGCCCCAGCATTTT
CASSLLDRLGQPQHF
>TRBV5-6|TRBJ2-3|.|TRBD1
TGTGCCAGCAGCTTCTCGGACAGGGGGCTCTTGGCAGATACGCAGTATTTT
CASSFSDRGLLADTQYF
>TRBV5-1|TRBJ1-1|.|.
TGCGCCAGCAGCTTGTGGGGCTCCAGCATGAACACTGAAGCTTTCTTT
CASSLWGSSMNTEAFF
>TRBV24-1|TRBJ1-5|.|.
TGTGCCACCAGTGATTCAGGATTCAATCAGCCCCAGCATTTT
CATSDSGFNQPQHF
>TRBV5-1|TRBJ1-1|.|.
TGCGCCAGCAGCTTAGACAGGCAGAACACTGAAGCTTTCTTT
CASSLDRQNTEAFF
>TRBV1|TRBJ2-3|.|.
TGCACCAGCAGCCCAGGTAGCGCCACAGATACGCAGTATTTT
CTSSPGSATDTQYF
>TRBV12-3/TRBV12-4|TRBJ2-3|once|.
TGTGCCGGCAGATCCGGCACAGATACGCAGTATTTT
CAGRSGTDTQYF